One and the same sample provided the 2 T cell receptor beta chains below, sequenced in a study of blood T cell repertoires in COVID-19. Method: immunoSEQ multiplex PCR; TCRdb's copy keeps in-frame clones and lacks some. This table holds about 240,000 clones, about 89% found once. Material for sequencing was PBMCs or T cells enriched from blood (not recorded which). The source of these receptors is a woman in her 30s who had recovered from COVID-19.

The DNA of the CDR3 is TGTGCCAGCAGCCCCGCCGACAGGCTAGCTAATGAAAAACTGTTTTTT. Protein product: CASSPADRLANEKLFF. This chain joins TRBV7-2 and TRBJ1-4; weak D call: TRBD1 (6 bases). The germline V and J ends were trimmed by 5 bases and 3 bases, with 16 bases remaining between them. Germline-derived CDR1 and CDR2 are SGHTA and FQGNSA. The CDR3 consists of 16 residues.

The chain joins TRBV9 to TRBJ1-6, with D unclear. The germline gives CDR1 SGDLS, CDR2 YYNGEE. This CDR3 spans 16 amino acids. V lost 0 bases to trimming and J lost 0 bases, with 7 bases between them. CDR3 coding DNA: TGTGCCAGCAGCGTAGACGGGAGCTCCTATAATTCACCCCTCCACTTT. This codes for CASSVDGSSYNSPLHF.